This T cell receptor (beta chain) was identified in a study of T cells in Graves' hyperthyroidism and ophthalmopathy. Amplification targeted TCR beta CDR3 regions from RNA transcripts. A set of HTBI primers served as the primers for a first-round RT-PCR of the TCR CDR3. TCRdb independently ran MiXCR on the multiplex PCR reads; one entry per CDR3 protein. The table has 300,000 to 350,000 distinct CDR3 sequences, about a sixth seen once; the top ten hold about 16%. The germline V gene encodes CDR1 SGHRS and CDR2 YFSETQ. The CDR3 is 14 residues long. Patients with uncontrolled infections, other autoimmune diseases, pregnancy or lactation were excluded. Out of about 10 ml of fresh peripheral blood came the PBMCs. This clonotype has at least ten counts. At one end, the junction sequence differs from germline, possibly due to a read error.

Material: blood. The rearrangement links TRBV5-1 to TRBJ1-1; TRBD1 aligns across 7 bases. This receptor was identified in a woman in her 40s with Graves' ophthalmopathy. The CDR3 DNA is TGCGCCAGCAGCACCGGGGACAGAATAAACTATTCTGCGTTT. Residues: CASSTGDRINYSAF.